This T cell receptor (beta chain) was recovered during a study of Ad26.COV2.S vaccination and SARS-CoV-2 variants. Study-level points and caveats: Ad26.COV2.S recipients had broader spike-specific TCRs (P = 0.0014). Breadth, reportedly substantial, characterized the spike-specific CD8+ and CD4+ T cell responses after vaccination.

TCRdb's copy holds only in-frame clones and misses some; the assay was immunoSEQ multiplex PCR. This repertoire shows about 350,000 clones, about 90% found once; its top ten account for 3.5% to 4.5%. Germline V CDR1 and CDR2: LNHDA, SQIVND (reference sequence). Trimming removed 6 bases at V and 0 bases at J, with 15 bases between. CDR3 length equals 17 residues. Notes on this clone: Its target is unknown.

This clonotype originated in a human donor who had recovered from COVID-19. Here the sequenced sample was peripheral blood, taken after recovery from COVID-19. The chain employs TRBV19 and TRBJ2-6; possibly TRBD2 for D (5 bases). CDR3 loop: CASRVPGFDSGANVLTF. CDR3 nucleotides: TGTGCCAGTAGAGTGCCGGGGTTCGACTCTGGGGCCAACGTCCTGACTTTC.